Following are 7 T cell receptor beta chains from one sample sequenced in a study. TCRdb called the RT-PCR reads again in MiXCR, with one record for every CDR3 protein. The data contain fewer than 800,000 distinct CDR3 sequences, 12% to 15% of them singletons. Sequencing input: memory CD4+ T cells from blood. These receptors came from a female donor in good health, serving as a healthy control.

This clonotype was seen more than once but under ten times. This chain connects TRBV20-1 to TRBJ2-1; no clear D gene. Germline V CDR1 and CDR2: DFQATT, SNEGSKA (reference sequence). The CDR3 contains 14 residues. Trimming stripped 7 bases from V and 2 bases from J, with 15 bases between. CDR3 protein: CSVSTAPAYNEQFF. CDR3 coding DNA: TGCAGTGTCAGCACAGCGCCCGCCTACAATGAGCAGTTCTTC.

The genes are TRBV30 and TRBJ2-7; possible D gene TRBD1, 6 bases. Deletions cut 2 bases from V and 5 bases from J, with 13 bases between. The CDR3 extends over 13 amino acids. Germline CDR1 reads GTSNPN; CDR2 reads SVGIG (reference sequence). The CDR3 spells CAWSPDSNDEQYF. CDR3 sequence (DNA): TGTGCCTGGAGTCCGGACAGTAATGACGAGCAGTACTTC.

This clonotype turned up a few times. The rearrangement joins TRBV6-1 to TRBJ2-5; 8 positions agree with TRBD2. J was trimmed by 13 bases and V by 5 bases; bases with no gene match: 12. The CDR3 spans 13 residues. Germline CDR1 reads MNHNS; CDR2 reads SASEGT. The CDR3: CASSSGTSGSRYF. DNA for the CDR3: TGTGCCAGCAGTTCCGGGACTAGTGGGTCCCGGTACTTC.

This clonotype showed up many times. V is TRBV20-1 and J is TRBJ1-1; D is perhaps TRBD1 (6 bases). Deletions cut 5 bases from V and 5 bases from J, with 18 bases between. Germline V CDR1 and CDR2: DFQATT, SNEGSKA (reference sequence). This CDR3 contains 14 residues. CDR3 amino acids: CSAFGGMGQTEAFF. As DNA, the CDR3 is TGCAGTGCTTTTGGGGGCATGGGTCAGACTGAAGCTTTCTTT.

The gene calls are TRBV12-3 or TRBV12-4 and TRBJ1-6; 7 bases match TRBD1. This CDR3 comprises 14 residues. The ends lost 3 bases at V and 4 bases at J; junction bases unmatched: 0. Here the CDR3 reads CASSLGQYNSPLHF. Written as DNA, the CDR3 is TGTGCCAGCAGTTTGGGACAGTATAATTCACCCCTCCACTTT.

This clonotype was picked up a small number of times. The rearrangement links TRBV6-5 to TRBJ2-7, with 8 bases lining up with TRBD2. The junction had 4 bases not matched to a gene; V was cut back by 7 bases and J by 2 bases. Germline CDR1 MNHEY, CDR2 SVGAGI. This CDR3 region has 13 residues. CDR3 amino acids: CASKDGGAYEQYF. CDR3 nucleotides: TGTGCCAGCAAAGACGGGGGGGCCTACGAGCAGTACTTC.

In its sample, this clonotype was seen a few times. This sequence joins TRBV4-1 and TRBJ2-7, with D possibly TRBD2 on 6 matching bases. With 4 bases removed from V and 3 bases from J, the gap between germline ends came to 19 bases. The CDR3 spans 16 residues. Germline CDR1 is MGHRA and CDR2 is YSYEKL. The CDR3 sequence is CASSLGRGSGSYEQYF. As DNA, the CDR3 is TGCGCCAGCAGCCTAGGTCGGGGTAGCGGTAGCTACGAGCAGTACTTC.